This TCR beta chain was sequenced during a study of blood T cell repertoires in COVID-19. This clone has a single count. One end of the junction is discordant with germline, which a read error may explain. CDR3 length: 16 residues. CDR1 SSHAT and CDR2 FNYEAQ come from the germline V gene (reference sequence). Authors' methods: Using reference gene primer amplification, nucleated cell counts were estimated. Sequencing was performed with immunoSEQ multiplex PCR; in TCRdb, only in-frame clones are kept and a portion is missing. That table gives V, J and clone size, and the DNA gave D and trimming. The repertoire holds roughly 48,000 clones, with approximately 93% as singletons.

This TCR was recovered from a man in his sixties with COVID-19, enrolled during active disease. The chain is built from TRBV7-7 and TRBJ2-1, with 8 bases fitting TRBD1. The sequenced sample was peripheral blood. CDR3 nucleotides: TGTGCTAGCAGCTTAGTGGCCAGGGGGCAAGGCAATGAGCAGTTCTTC. This encodes CASSLVARGQGNEQFF.